These 3 T cell receptor beta chains were sequenced from one sample in a study of T cell responses to AZD1222 COVID-19 vaccine. Repertoires were generated with immunoSEQ multiplex PCR, while TCRdb's copy carries only in-frame clones and drops some. The table shows about 200,000 clones, with roughly 92% occurring only once. The sample consisted of peripheral blood, taken 28 days after the second dose of the MenACWY control vaccine. The receptors originated from an adult who received the MenACWY meningococcal vaccine as a control.

This chain connects TRBV24-1 to TRBJ2-7; a possible D gene is TRBD1 (5 bases). Germline V lookup: CDR1 KGHDR, CDR2 SFDVKD. The CDR3 is 16 amino acids. V lost 0 bases, J lost 0 bases, and 11 bases lay in between. The CDR3 DNA is TGTGCCACCAGTGATTTGCCCAAGGGGTTCTCCTACGAGCAGTACTTC. The encoded protein is CATSDLPKGFSYEQYF.

The sample holds one count of this clone. The DNA of the CDR3 is TGCGCCAGCAGCTTGGCTGTCGGGAGGGCCACCGATGAGCAGTTCTTC. It translates to CASSLAVGRATDEQFF. The chain is built from TRBV5-1 and TRBJ2-1; TRBD2 matches at 8 bases. With V trimmed by 0 bases and J by 8 bases, 10 bases remained unmatched. Per the germline V gene, CDR1 is SGHRS and CDR2 is YFSETQ. This CDR3 region has 16 residues. Based on the CDR3 plus reference TRBV5-1 and TRBJ2-1, the full variable domain is KAGVTQTPRYLIKTRGQQVTLSCSPISGHRSVSWYQQTPGQGLQFLFEYFSETQRNKGNFPGRFSGRQFSNSRSEMNVSTLELGDSALYLCASSLAVGRATDEQFFGPGTRLTVL.

The J gene is TRBJ2-7, the V gene TRBV19; no clear D gene. The length of the CDR3 is 13 residues. The ends were cut back, 3 bases at V and 5 bases at J, with 11 bases in the middle. Germline lookup yields CDR1 LNHDA and CDR2 SQIVND (reference sequence). The CDR3 loop is CASSIMWGNEQYF. DNA for the CDR3: TGTGCCAGTAGTATCATGTGGGGTAACGAGCAGTACTTC.